Each of the 26 T cell receptor beta chains below was sequenced from the same sample in a study of pediatric ulcerative colitis. Repertoires were generated with immunoSEQ multiplex PCR, while TCRdb's copy carries only in-frame clones and drops some. The sample lists tens of thousands of clones, over 65% seen once, with roughly 5.2% in the top ten. What was sequenced was blood. Every receptor here comes from a boy between 10 and 17 years old with moderate ulcerative colitis.

This clone was seen just once. CDR3 coding DNA: TGTGCCAGCAGCCCCGGGACAGGGGGAAACACCATATATTTT. This encodes CASSPGTGGNTIYF. V and J are TRBV11-2 and TRBJ1-3; 9 bases agree with TRBD1. The V and J ends lost 5 bases and 4 bases, in that order; junction bases with no gene match: 3. The germline V gene has CDR1 SGHAT and CDR2 FQNNGV. The CDR3 consists of 14 residues.

The chain joins TRBV6-1 to TRBJ1-4, with D possibly being TRBD1 (5 bases). The germline CDR1 and CDR2 sequences are MNHNS and SASEGT. The V and J ends lost 5 bases and 3 bases respectively, with 10 bases between them. The CDR3 runs 14 residues. This CDR3 reads CASSLRGANEKLFF. The CDR3 DNA reads TGTGCCAGCAGTCTTAGGGGAGCTAATGAAAAACTGTTTTTT.

Of note for this clone: A read error may produce the germline difference seen at one junction end. The chain has TRBV7-2 and TRBJ1-1, with D unclear. The CDR3 sequence is 18 residues long. The germline CDR1 and CDR2 sequences are SGHTA and FQGNSA. CDR3 residues: CASSLVRTSLGSGTEAFF. Written as DNA, the CDR3 is TGTGCCAGCAGTTTAGTCAGGACCTCCCTTGGCTCGGGGACTGAAGCTTTCTTT.

The CDR3 reads CASSATPSGYEQFF. In DNA form, the CDR3 reads TGTGCCAGCAGCGCAACCCCCTCCGGTTATGAGCAGTTCTTC. The gene calls are TRBV9 and TRBJ2-1; no reliable D call. Per the germline V gene, CDR1 is SGDLS and CDR2 is YYNGEE. Trimming took off 3 bases at V and 8 bases at J, with 15 bases between the two ends. The CDR3 consists of 14 residues.

The V gene is TRBV30, the J gene TRBJ2-2, with a possible D match to TRBD2 (5 bases). This CDR3 spans 13 amino acids. From germline, CDR1 is GTSNPN and CDR2 SVGIG (reference sequence). With 7 bases removed from V and 6 bases from J, the gap between germline ends came to 15 bases. The CDR3 region has the DNA TGTGCCTACAACTTCGTGAGGGCCGGGGAGCTGTTTTTT. Amino acids: CAYNFVRAGELFF.

The gene calls are TRBV29-1 and TRBJ1-5; 8 nucleotides line up with TRBD1. The CDR3 is 14 residues long. The V segment lost 4 bases and the J segment 11 bases; nucleotides outside the gene matches: 13. The germline gives CDR1 SQVTM, CDR2 ANQGSEA. This CDR3 is CSVGSDRAASAQHF. In DNA form, the CDR3 reads TGCAGCGTTGGATCGGACAGGGCCGCATCGGCCCAGCATTTT.

The genes are TRBV7-2 and TRBJ2-5; D is ambiguous. Germline lookup yields CDR1 SGHTA and CDR2 FQGNSA. CDR3 length: 11 residues. Trimming pared 3 bases from V and 7 bases from J, leaving 6 bases between. DNA of the CDR3: TGTGCCAGCAGCTTCAGAGGGACCCAGTACTTC. This sequence encodes CASSFRGTQYF.

This chain links TRBV6-6 with TRBJ2-5; no clear D. V shed 0 bases and J shed 1 base, with 12 bases lying between them. Looked up from germline, CDR1 is MNHNY and CDR2 is SVGAGI (reference sequence). The CDR3 spans 16 residues. CDR3 sequence reads: CASSYSRTSGQETQYF. As DNA, the CDR3 is TGTGCCAGCAGTTACTCTAGGACCTCCGGCCAAGAGACCCAGTACTTC.

J is TRBJ1-3 and V is TRBV5-1, with TRBD1 identical over 7 bases. The germline V gene has CDR1 SGHRS and CDR2 YFSETQ. This CDR3 has 15 amino acids. V lost 0 bases and J lost 2; bases outside the gene matches: 2. The CDR3 protein is CASSLGQGPGNTIYF. The DNA of the CDR3 is TGCGCCAGCAGCTTGGGACAGGGTCCTGGAAACACCATATATTTT.

CDR3 coding DNA: TGTGCCAGCAGCGGCGGGTGGAGCGACGGAAACACCATATATTTT. Its protein is CASSGGWSDGNTIYF. The chain couples TRBV9 to TRBJ1-3; D is ambiguous. The CDR3 covers 15 residues. Germline V gives CDR1 SGDLS, CDR2 YYNGEE. V was clipped by 3 bases and J by 4 bases, with 14 bases between them.

The chain carries TRBV6-5 and TRBJ1-3; maybe TRBD1 (6 bases). The V end was cut by 2 bases, the J end by 4 bases, with 9 bases between. The V gene's germline CDR1 is MNHEY and CDR2 SVGAGI. The CDR3 extends over 14 amino acids. DNA of the CDR3: TGTGCCAGCAGTTACGCAGGGGCCGGAAACACCATATATTTT. This gives the protein CASSYAGAGNTIYF.

Written as DNA, the CDR3 is TGTGCCAGCAGTGTGGGACTAGCGGGAGGTGCTGAGCAGTTCTTC. As protein: CASSVGLAGGAEQFF. The chain uses TRBV6-6 and TRBJ2-1; 15 bases match TRBD2. Unmatched junction bases numbered 5, after V lost 5 bases and J lost 9 bases. The CDR3 consists of 15 residues. Per the germline V gene, CDR1 is MNHNY and CDR2 is SVGAGI (reference sequence).

The J gene is TRBJ2-7, the V gene TRBV19; a possible D gene is TRBD2 (5 bases). V lost 2 bases and J lost 2, with 13 bases in between. CDR1 is LNHDA and CDR2 is SQIVND in the germline V gene (reference sequence). The CDR3 loop spans 15 amino acids. The CDR3 reads CASSIYGDSAYEQYF. CDR3 nucleotides: TGTGCCAGTAGTATATACGGGGATTCTGCCTACGAGCAGTACTTC.

This clone was seen more than once but under ten times. This sequence joins TRBV6-1 and TRBJ2-5, with TRBD1 matching over 10 bases. The CDR3 is 16 amino acids. The V and J ends lost 3 bases and 5 bases, in that order; junction bases with no gene match: 9. Germline lookup yields CDR1 MNHNS and CDR2 SASEGT. Written as DNA, the CDR3 is TGTGCCAGCAGTGAGCGAGACAGGGGGCTTCGGGAGACCCAGTACTTC. Translation: CASSERDRGLRETQYF.

The J gene is TRBJ2-4, the V gene TRBV27; tentatively, D is TRBD2 (5 bases). The CDR3 covers 13 residues. The ends were cut back, 5 bases at V and 4 bases at J, with 9 bases in the middle. In germline, CDR1 is MNHEY, CDR2 SMNVEV (reference sequence). CDR3 amino acids: CASSREAKNIQYF. DNA for the CDR3: TGTGCCAGCAGTCGGGAAGCTAAAAACATTCAGTACTTC.

The genes are TRBV5-1 and TRBJ2-1; TRBD2 aligns across 8 bases. Trimming at V came to 0 bases and at J to 8 bases, leaving 4 bases not matched to a gene. From germline, CDR1 is SGHRS and CDR2 YFSETQ. This CDR3 contains 14 residues. The CDR3 loop is CASSLDGRGYEQFF. The CDR3 bases are TGCGCCAGCAGCTTGGACGGGAGGGGGTATGAGCAGTTCTTC.

This clone showed up just a few times. The chain joins TRBV29-1 to TRBJ1-1, with a possible D match to TRBD1 (6 bases). The CDR3 is 14 residues long. Per germline, CDR1 SQVTM and CDR2 ANQGSEA. V was shortened by 3 bases and J by 4 bases, with 15 bases between the two germline ends. CDR3 DNA: TGCAGCGTTGAGACAACGACAGGCGGCACTGAAGCTTTCTTT. Protein: CSVETTTGGTEAFF.

The rearrangement joins TRBV15 to TRBJ1-4; 9 bases fit TRBD1. The CDR3 sequence is 16 residues long. CDR1 LNHNV and CDR2 YYDKDF come from the germline V gene (reference sequence). J lost 5 bases, V lost 0 bases, and 4 bases had no gene match. CDR3 coding DNA: TGTGCCACCAGCAGAGATCCTGGGACAGGGAATGAAAAACTGTTTTTT. Its translation is CATSRDPGTGNEKLFF.

CDR3 nucleotides: TGCGCCAGCAGCCCTAGGGGGCGCAATTACGAGCAGTACTTC. It codes for CASSPRGRNYEQYF. The chain recombines TRBV5-1 with TRBJ2-7; TRBD1 agrees at 7 bases. Losses at the gene ends were 4 bases for V and 4 bases for J; bases not matched to a gene: 8. The CDR3 has 14 residues. Germline lookup yields CDR1 SGHRS and CDR2 YFSETQ.

The chain links TRBV18 to TRBJ1-4; D is undetermined. This CDR3 has 15 residues. The germline gives CDR1 KGHSH, CDR2 LQKENI. Deletions cut 3 bases from V and 7 bases from J, with 15 bases between. CDR3 sequence (DNA): TGTGCCAGCTCACCCGTCTCTGGGGAGGGTGAAAAACTGTTTTTT. Translated, it gives CASSPVSGEGEKLFF.

The chain links TRBV15 to TRBJ2-7, with D maybe TRBD2 (6 bases). The CDR3 spans 15 residues. Germline-derived CDR1 and CDR2 are LNHNV and YYDKDF (reference sequence). V lost 0 bases to trimming and J lost 4 bases, with 13 bases between them. The CDR3 region is CATSRDPGERYEQYF. Written as DNA, the CDR3 is TGTGCCACCAGCAGAGATCCGGGAGAACGGTACGAGCAGTACTTC. Based on the CDR3 plus reference TRBV15 and TRBJ2-7, the full variable domain is DAMVIQNPRYQVTQFGKPVTLSCSQTLNHNVMYWYQQKSSQAPKLLFHYYDKDFNNEADTPDNFQSRRPNTSFCFLDIRSPGLGDTAMYLCATSRDPGERYEQYFGPGTRLTVT.

The chain recombines TRBV27 with TRBJ1-3; tentatively, D is TRBD1 (5 bases). The germline V gene has CDR1 MNHEY and CDR2 SMNVEV (reference sequence). The length of the CDR3 is 14 residues. Trimming took 3 bases from V and 2 from J, leaving 8 bases between them. The CDR3 nucleotides are TGTGCCAGCAGTTTGAAGGGGACTGGAAACACCATATATTTT. Translation gives CASSLKGTGNTIYF.

This clone has only one observation. Written as DNA, the CDR3 is TGTGCCAGCAGCTTATCATCGGGGAGGGCCGGCAACTATGGCTACACCTTC. Encoded protein: CASSLSSGRAGNYGYTF. This chain joins TRBV7-6 and TRBJ1-2, with D unclear. The CDR3 covers 17 residues. Germline V gives CDR1 SGHVS, CDR2 FNYEAQ. The germline V and J ends were trimmed by 2 bases and 2 bases, with 18 bases remaining between them.

The chain links TRBV6-4 to TRBJ2-2, with TRBD1 matching 7 bases. This CDR3 has 16 amino acids. J lost 7 bases, V lost 5 bases, and 13 bases had no gene match. Germline CDR1 and CDR2: MRHNA and SNTAGT. The CDR3 region has the DNA TGTGCCAGCAGTCGAACTCCGGGACAGTCTAACGGGGAGCTGTTTTTT. Translated, it gives CASSRTPGQSNGELFF.

The chain couples TRBV28 to TRBJ1-2; D possibly corresponds to TRBD1 (5 bases). CDR1 is MDHEN and CDR2 is SYDVKM in the germline V gene. There are 14 residues in the CDR3. V was pared by 1 base and J by 8 bases, with 14 bases between. The CDR3 bases are TGTGCCAGCAGTTTATCAGGGACCGGGGTCGGCTACACCTTC. Its translation: CASSLSGTGVGYTF.

The gene calls are TRBV19 and TRBJ1-1, with D possibly matching TRBD1 (6 bases). The germline V gene encodes CDR1 LNHDA and CDR2 SQIVND (reference sequence). The CDR3 runs to 16 residues. V was trimmed by 0 bases and J by 5 bases, leaving 16 bases between them. The CDR3, as DNA: TGTGCCAGTAGTATAGAAGGGTTGGGGGCAGATACTGAAGCTTTCTTT. Translating it yields CASSIEGLGADTEAFF.